This T cell receptor beta chain is from a study of Graves' ophthalmopathy and Graves' hyperthyroidism. The study's findings and limits: Thyroid clonotypes that were expanded above 0.001 frequency mostly also appeared in blood. Sensitivity reached roughly 70% and specificity about 72% when the model predicted ophthalmopathy progression.

RNA transcripts served as template for amplifying TCR beta CDR3 sequences. First-round RT-PCR with HTBI primers preceded a second-round multiplex PCR. TCRdb used MiXCR to reprocess the multiplex PCR reads, holding one entry per CDR3 protein. This repertoire shows over a million distinct CDR3 sequences, about 36% found once; its top ten account for roughly 10%. The hyperthyroidism patients, aged 18 to 65, had been newly diagnosed, with under 2 months' duration. Exclusion covered patients with other autoimmune diseases or uncontrolled infections (as well as pregnancy or lactation). The length of the CDR3 is 16 residues. The J segment lost 1 base and the V segment lost 2 bases, leaving 7 bases of the junction unmatched. Germline assignment: CDR1 DFQATT and CDR2 SNEGSKA (reference sequence). This clonotype was seen a handful of times. Its antigen is undetermined.

Sequencing was done on a sample of peripheral blood or thyroid tissue (not recorded which). The receptor's source is an adult man with Graves' hyperthyroidism. This chain uses TRBV20-1 with TRBJ1-2; 10 positions match TRBD1. The CDR3 DNA reads TGCAGTGCTAGACCTACTGGACAGGGGGGTAACTATGGCTACACCTTC. As protein: CSARPTGQGGNYGYTF.